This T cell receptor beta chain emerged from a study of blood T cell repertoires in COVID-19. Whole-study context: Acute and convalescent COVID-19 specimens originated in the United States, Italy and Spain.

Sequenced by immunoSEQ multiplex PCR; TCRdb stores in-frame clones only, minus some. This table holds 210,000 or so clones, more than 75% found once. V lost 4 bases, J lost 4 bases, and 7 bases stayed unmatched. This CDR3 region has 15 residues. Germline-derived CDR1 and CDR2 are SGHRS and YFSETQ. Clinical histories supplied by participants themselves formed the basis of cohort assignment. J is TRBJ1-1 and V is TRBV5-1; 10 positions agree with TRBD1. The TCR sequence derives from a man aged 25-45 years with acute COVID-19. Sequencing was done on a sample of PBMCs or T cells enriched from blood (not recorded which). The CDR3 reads CASSPGTGELTEAFF. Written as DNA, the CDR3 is TGCGCCAGCAGCCCCGGGACAGGGGAACTCACTGAAGCTTTCTTT.